Listed here are 29 T cell receptor beta chains from one sample, sequenced in a study of control samples from healthy donors and cancer patients. Produced via immunoSEQ multiplex PCR; TCRdb's table is partial and in-frame only. The sample lists approximately 60,000 clones, over 75% occurring once. The specimen was PBMCs. Receptor source: a woman aged 50 to 65 with colorectal cancer.

J is TRBJ1-1 and V is TRBV6-1, with D perhaps TRBD1 (5 bases). From germline, CDR1 is MNHNS and CDR2 SASEGT. This CDR3 has 13 residues. The V end lost 3 bases, the J end lost 2 bases, and 7 bases lay between the germline ends. CDR3 sequence reads: CASSDRGNTEAFF. CDR3 nucleotide sequence: TGTGCCAGCAGTGATAGGGGAAACACTGAAGCTTTCTTT.

This chain joins TRBV7-7 and TRBJ2-1, with TRBD2 identical over 10 bases. The V gene's germline CDR1 is SSHAT and CDR2 FNYEAQ (reference sequence). The CDR3 extends over 17 amino acids. The junction had 7 bases not matched to a gene; V was cut back by 5 bases and J by 0 bases. The CDR3 coding sequence is TGTGCCAGCAGCCCCAGGACTAGCGGAAGCTCCTACAATGAGCAGTTCTTC. This gives the protein CASSPRTSGSSYNEQFF. The full variable domain, its missing parts supplied by reference TRBV7-7 and TRBJ2-1, is GAGVSQSPRYKVTKRGQDVTLRCDPISSHATLYWYQQALGQGPEFLTYFNYEAQPDKSGLPSDRFSAERPEGSISTLTIQRTEQRDSAMYRCASSPRTSGSSYNEQFFGPGTRLTVL.

This clone was detected a few times. The CDR3 DNA follows: TGTGCCAGCAGTCAAGGACAGGGGAATTCACCCCTCCACTTT. Protein product: CASSQGQGNSPLHF. This chain joins TRBV6-2 or TRBV6-3 and TRBJ1-6, with 9 bases lining up with TRBD1. V dropped 5 bases and J dropped 7; count of bases not matched to a gene: 3. Germline assignment: CDR1 MNHEY and CDR2 SVGEGT. The CDR3 sequence is 14 residues long.

V usage is TRBV6-5 and J usage is TRBJ2-7, with 11 bases fitting TRBD2. The V and J ends lost 6 bases and 3 bases, in that order; junction bases with no gene match: 4. The germline CDR1 and CDR2 sequences are MNHEY and SVGAGI. This CDR3 comprises 14 residues. CDR3 sequence reads: CASRISGGGYEQYF. CDR3 coding DNA: TGTGCCAGCAGAATTAGCGGGGGGGGCTACGAGCAGTACTTC.

The chain uses TRBV14 and TRBJ2-1; 7 bases line up with TRBD2. There are 15 residues in the CDR3. J gave up 2 bases and V 2 bases, and 3 bases lay outside the gene matches. The germline V gene has CDR1 SGHDN and CDR2 FVKESK. The CDR3 coding sequence is TGTGCCAGCAGCCAACAAGCGGGAACCTACAATGAGCAGTTCTTC. Its protein is CASSQQAGTYNEQFF.

This chain links TRBV5-8 with TRBJ1-3; D is undetermined. Germline CDR1 and CDR2: SGHTS and YDEGEE. CDR3 size: 15 residues. Trimming removed 2 bases from V and 0 bases from J, with 9 bases in between. The CDR3 DNA reads as TGTGCCAGCAGCTTAATGATGATCTCTGGAAACACCATATATTTT. The encoded protein is CASSLMMISGNTIYF.

This chain links TRBV9 with TRBJ1-6; the D is unclear. The CDR3 covers 14 residues. V was clipped by 7 bases and J by 10 bases, with 18 bases between them. The V gene's germline CDR1 is SGDLS and CDR2 YYNGEE. In DNA form, the CDR3 reads TGTGCCAGCTCCGTCGGGGTGGGCGAATCACCCCTCCACTTT. Translating it yields CASSVGVGESPLHF.

The chain employs TRBV2 and TRBJ2-7; TRBD2 agrees at 8 bases. With 7 bases clipped from V and 2 bases from J, the junction kept 10 bases outside the gene matches. Germline-derived CDR1 and CDR2 are SNHLY and FYNNEI. This CDR3 is 15 amino acids long. Here the CDR3 reads CASKIRLAQTYEQYF. For the CDR3, the DNA is TGTGCCAGCAAGATCCGACTAGCGCAAACCTACGAGCAGTACTTC.

The genes are TRBV2 and TRBJ2-7, with TRBD1 matching over 7 bases. Germline assignment: CDR1 SNHLY and CDR2 FYNNEI. Trimming at V came to 3 bases and at J to 7 bases, leaving 0 bases not matched to a gene. This CDR3 has 11 residues. DNA of the CDR3: TGTGCCAGCAGTGAGGACAGGGAGCAGTACTTC. It is translated as CASSEDREQYF.

The chain has TRBV18 and TRBJ1-1; D is unclear. The germline CDR1 and CDR2 sequences are KGHSH and LQKENI. The CDR3 loop spans 14 amino acids. V lost 3 bases, J lost 2 bases, and 10 bases lay in between. DNA for the CDR3: TGTGCCAGCTCACCGGGCAGCGCAAACACTGAAGCTTTCTTT. It specifies CASSPGSANTEAFF.

The chain recombines TRBV14 with TRBJ2-5; 10 nucleotides align to TRBD1. Per the germline V gene, CDR1 is SGHDN and CDR2 is FVKESK. CDR3 length: 18 amino acids. Unmatched junction bases numbered 13, after V lost 1 base and J lost 5 bases. DNA for the CDR3: TGTGCCAGCAGCCAAGCAGGTCTCGGGACAGGGGTCCGGGAGACCCAGTACTTC. This gives the protein CASSQAGLGTGVRETQYF. Filled out from reference TRBV14 and TRBJ2-5, the complete variable domain reads EAGVTQFPSHSVIEKGQTVTLRCDPISGHDNLYWYRRVMGKEIKFLLHFVKESKQDESGMPNNRFLAERTGGTYSTLKVQPAELEDSGVYFCASSQAGLGTGVRETQYFGPGTRLLVL.

The chain couples TRBV18 to TRBJ2-2; D could derive from TRBD1 or TRBD2 (6 bases each). Germline V gene lookup returns CDR1 KGHSH and CDR2 LQKENI. The CDR3 consists of 16 residues. V lost 4 bases and J lost 3, with 15 bases in between. The CDR3, as DNA: TGTGCCAGCTCACGGAACAGGGACTGGGACACCGGGGAGCTGTTTTTT. Its translation: CASSRNRDWDTGELFF.

This chain links TRBV19 with TRBJ1-1; TRBD1 matches 7 bases. This CDR3 is 17 amino acids long. The germline V gene encodes CDR1 LNHDA and CDR2 SQIVND (reference sequence). The ends lost 3 bases at V and 1 base at J; junction bases unmatched: 11. CDR3 nucleotide sequence: TGTGCCAGTAGTATGGGTGGAAGACAGGGACCGAACACTGAAGCTTTCTTT. It specifies CASSMGGRQGPNTEAFF.

In regard to this clone: This specimen includes other DNA sequences encoding the same CDR3. The genes are TRBV5-1 and TRBJ2-2, with D possibly being TRBD1 or TRBD2 (6 bases each). CDR1 and CDR2 from the germline V gene are SGHRS and YFSETQ. V was pared by 4 bases and J by 5 bases, with 15 bases between. The CDR3 runs 15 residues. CDR3 sequence: CASSRGQLGTGELFF. CDR3 in DNA: TGCGCCAGCAGCCGGGGGCAGTTGGGGACCGGGGAGCTGTTTTTT.

This chain connects TRBV15 to TRBJ2-1, with D possibly being TRBD1 or TRBD2 (6 bases each). V shed 2 bases and J shed 9 bases, with 20 bases lying between them. Germline values: CDR1 LNHNV, CDR2 YYDKDF (reference sequence). This CDR3 comprises 16 residues. The CDR3 nucleotides are TGTGCCACCAGCAGACCGCAGGGGCTAGCGAACAGTGAGCAGTTCTTC. Protein sequence: CATSRPQGLANSEQFF.

The V and J genes are TRBV15 and TRBJ1-1, with D possibly being TRBD1 (5 bases). This CDR3 has 14 amino acids. The germline V and J ends were trimmed by 0 bases and 7 bases, with 12 bases remaining between them. The germline V gene encodes CDR1 LNHNV and CDR2 YYDKDF (reference sequence). The CDR3 region is CATSRDGRGVEAFF. The CDR3 DNA follows: TGTGCCACCAGCAGAGATGGGAGGGGCGTTGAAGCTTTCTTT.

V and J are TRBV6-5 and TRBJ1-2; 9 positions match TRBD1. The J segment lost 8 bases and the V segment lost 6 bases, leaving 7 bases of the junction unmatched. Germline V CDR1 and CDR2: MNHEY, SVGAGI. The length of the CDR3 is 13 residues. The DNA for the CDR3 is TGTGCCAGCAGGAGGGGACAGGGAGGAGGCTACACCTTC. Protein: CASRRGQGGGYTF.

The genes are TRBV14 and TRBJ2-7; no clear D gene. This CDR3 spans 14 amino acids. In germline, CDR1 is SGHDN, CDR2 FVKESK. With 1 base removed from V and 9 bases from J, the gap between germline ends came to 16 bases. Here the CDR3 DNA reads TGTGCCAGCAGCCAAGGCGTCAGATCCGTGGTGCAGTACTTC. This encodes CASSQGVRSVVQYF.

The chain uses TRBV6-5 and TRBJ1-1, with unresolved D. This CDR3 contains 14 residues. Germline V CDR1 and CDR2: MNHEY, SVGAGI. V was trimmed by 7 bases and J by 6 bases, leaving 18 bases between them. CDR3 in amino acids: CASIPPGRAPEAFF. Here the CDR3 DNA reads TGTGCCAGCATCCCGCCCGGGAGGGCCCCTGAAGCTTTCTTT.

This clone was detected a few times. The genes are TRBV24-1 and TRBJ1-2; no firm D call. Germline CDR1 reads KGHDR; CDR2 reads SFDVKD. V lost 6 bases to trimming and J lost 7 bases, with 8 bases between them. The CDR3 is 11 amino acids. CDR3 coding DNA: TGTGCCACCAGTCGTTTCGGTGGCTACACCTTC. Its protein is CATSRFGGYTF.

The V and J genes are TRBV10-3 and TRBJ2-3; 12 nucleotides match TRBD2. CDR1 is ENHRY, CDR2 SYGVKD, per germline. This CDR3 has 15 residues. V trimming: 4 bases; J trimming: 4 bases; junction bases outside the gene matches: 3. CDR3 nucleotides: TGTGCCATCAGTGGACTAGCGGGGGCCGCAGATACGCAGTATTTT. It translates to CAISGLAGAADTQYF.

The CDR3 sequence is CAIRGLAGVATGELFF. The CDR3, as DNA: TGTGCCATCAGAGGACTAGCGGGAGTGGCCACCGGGGAGCTGTTTTTT. The V gene is TRBV10-3, the J gene TRBJ2-2, with TRBD2 matching over 13 bases. The CDR3 is 16 residues long. The germline V gene has CDR1 ENHRY and CDR2 SYGVKD. V gave up 6 bases and J gave up 4 bases; unmatched junction bases: 5.

This chain links TRBV7-8 with TRBJ1-1; the match to TRBD1 covers 7 bases. The germline CDR1 and CDR2 sequences are SGHVS and FQNEAQ. V trimming: 3 bases; J trimming: 3 bases; junction bases outside the gene matches: 1. CDR3 size: 13 residues. CDR3 region: CASSFQGDTEAFF. The CDR3, as DNA: TGTGCCAGCAGCTTCCAGGGGGACACTGAAGCTTTCTTT.

V is TRBV19 and J is TRBJ1-2, with D possibly matching TRBD1 (5 bases). Trimming left V 5 bases short and J 4 bases short, with 14 bases between. This CDR3 is built from 14 residues. Germline-derived CDR1 and CDR2 are LNHDA and SQIVND (reference sequence). The CDR3 protein is CASSGGLFAYGYTF. The CDR3, as DNA: TGTGCCAGTAGTGGGGGTCTATTTGCCTATGGCTACACCTTC.

The gene calls are TRBV19 and TRBJ2-5; TRBD2 aligns across 8 bases. The trim removed 2 bases at V and 4 bases at J, leaving 3 bases unmatched. CDR1 is LNHDA and CDR2 is SQIVND in the germline V gene (reference sequence). This CDR3 is built from 14 residues. Here the CDR3 DNA reads TGTGCCAGTAGTATACGGGAGGGCAGAGAGACCCAGTACTTC. It translates to CASSIREGRETQYF.

The chain carries TRBV28 and TRBJ2-7, with D possibly TRBD1 on 6 matching bases. The CDR3 contains 16 residues. Trimming removed 6 bases at V and 4 bases at J, with 22 bases between. CDR1 is MDHEN and CDR2 is SYDVKM in the germline V gene. CDR3 in amino acids: CASSPDRSEGFYEQYF. CDR3 bases: TGTGCCAGCAGCCCTGACAGGTCCGAGGGGTTTTACGAGCAGTACTTC.

The J gene is TRBJ2-3, the V gene TRBV3-1 (or the pseudogene TRBV3-2), with D perhaps matching TRBD2 (5 bases). The germline V and J ends were trimmed by 4 bases and 6 bases, with 17 bases remaining between them. The CDR3 consists of 15 residues. CDR1 is LGHDT, CDR2 YNNKEL, per germline (reference sequence). CDR3 nucleotide sequence: TGTGCCAGCAGCCCACTCGGGATTCCCGGGGATACGCAGTATTTT. It is translated as CASSPLGIPGDTQYF.

This clone was observed once. This chain joins TRBV18 and TRBJ2-3; D may be TRBD2 (6 bases). The V gene's germline CDR1 is KGHSH and CDR2 LQKENI. The length of the CDR3 is 16 residues. Between the trimmed V and J ends, which lost 2 bases and 2 bases, there was a span of 14 bases. CDR3 nucleotides: TGTGCCAGCTCACCAGAGTCGCGGGACCTCACAGATACGCAGTATTTT. It translates to CASSPESRDLTDTQYF. Supplemented by reference TRBV18 and TRBJ2-3, the full variable domain reads NAGVMQNPRHLVRRRGQEARLRCSPMKGHSHVYWYRQLPEEGLKFMVYLQKENIIDESGMPKERFSAEFPKEGPSILRIQQVVRGDSAAYFCASSPESRDLTDTQYFGPGTRLTVL.

The chain combines TRBV2 with TRBJ2-2, with 12 positions matching TRBD2. J lost 11 bases, V lost 5 bases, and 3 bases had no gene match. Germline CDR1 is SNHLY and CDR2 is FYNNEI. This CDR3 spans 13 amino acids. The CDR3 here is CASSTSGGTELFF. Here the CDR3 DNA reads TGTGCCAGCAGTACTAGCGGGGGGACCGAGCTGTTTTTT. Supplemented by reference TRBV2 and TRBJ2-2, the full variable domain reads EPEVTQTPSHQVTQMGQEVILRCVPISNHLYFYWYRQILGQKVEFLVSFYNNEISEKSEIFDDQFSVERPDGSNFTLKIRSTKLEDSAMYFCASSTSGGTELFFGEGSRLTVL.